This T cell receptor beta chain was observed in a study of T-cell memory formation after mild COVID-19 (dated by TCRdb to 2020 to 2023). Turning to the overall study: TCR sequence clusters from the two donors were found to be largely donor specific. In a couple of donors, T-cell clones that expanded and contracted after mild COVID-19 were followed by sequencing TCRalpha and TCRbeta repertoires longitudinally. The cohort comprised two young, previously healthy adult volunteers, one female and one male. Findings and caveats that apply to the study as a whole: The study included only a couple of mild cases, and larger cohorts that include severe cases with pre-infection samples were judged to be necessary. Some responding clones were detected in pre-infection memory, suggesting pre-existing cross-reactive memory T cells joined the SARS-CoV-2 response. SARS-CoV-2 specificity of the second-wave clones peaking on day 37 was not confirmed. Contracting CD4+ clones turned up mainly in the CM and EM memory subsets, whereas EMRA was where CD8+ clones were enriched. Clones contracting from day 15 to 85 had balanced CD4/CD8 phenotypes, while a second wave expanding from day 15 to 37 was biased towards CD4+.

As for this clonotype: This clone's antigen is unknown. No per-base quality is available; no much larger clone lies one base away.

PBMCs were isolated by Ficoll-Paque density gradient centrifugation. The instrument was an Illumina NovaSeq 6000. TCRalpha and TCRbeta cDNA libraries were constructed by 5'RACE with constant-segment primers, with sample barcodes and unique molecular identifiers being introduced. RNA was extracted from every sample with Trizol reagent. Amplification of the libraries took two PCR steps, and the second step added a second sample barcode plus Illumina TruSeq adapters. Sequencing of libraries was performed on an Illumina NovaSeq with 2 x 150 bp paired-end reads. From the authors' description of their analysis: Reads were demultiplexed and collapsed into UMI-guided consensus sequences with migec v1.2.7. Using mixcr v2.1.11, UMI consensuses were aligned to TRA and TRB V and J templates and then assembled into clonotypes. Expanded or contracted clonotypes were those called significant by both edgeR and NoisET, with noise models trained on biological replicates. edgeR calls used a false discovery rate-adjusted p below 0.01 and a log2 fold-change threshold of 1. As an exploratory analysis of dynamics, max-normalized trajectories of the 1000 most abundant clonotypes were examined by PCA with hierarchical clustering. Separately sequenced CD4+ and CD8+ repertoires were used to assign the CD4 or CD8 phenotype of responding clones. The public reads were quality trimmed at Q25 with fastp and then assembled into clones with MiXCR by TCRdb, keeping productive beta chains. Each CDR3 protein appears once, grouped with its most common genes and DNA. The V and J calls shown here were made by TCRdb, not taken from the authors' results. The sample yields 200,000 or so distinct CDR3 sequences; about 17% were counted once. Clones ranked in the top ten supply roughly 2.3% of the sample.

Based on the germline V gene (reference sequence), the CDR1 and CDR2 sequences are LNHNV and YYDKDF. Trimming costs V 0 bases and J 7 bases, and their ends lie 9 bases apart. The CDR3, from cysteine to phenylalanine, totals 13 residues. The entry retains the CDR3 DNA only, 39 bases that are in frame from base 1. The sequenced sample consisted of PBMCs or a T cell subset sorted from them (not recorded which). The sequence derives from an adult woman who had mild COVID-19 (a few samples of this study predate the infection). The sample titles of this study are shuffled in the database, so cell type and time point are left out; the donor was told from shared clones. In this chain, TRBV15 is recombined with TRBJ2-5; perhaps TRBD2 is the D gene, with 5 bases matching. The nucleotide sequence is given as TGTGCCACCAGCAGAGATAGAGAGGGGACCCAGTACTTC. Its protein product is CATSRDREGTQYF.